This T cell receptor (beta chain) was obtained from a study of cytomegalovirus exposure and HLA in healthy donors. Background on the study: The approximately 120 validation repertoires were produced on the same platform as the 670 or so repertoires of the first cohort. This was reported in a later analysis.

About this clone: What it binds is unknown.

Broader study findings: Altogether, around 160 TCR beta chains were recorded as cytomegalovirus-associated.

The assay was immunoSEQ multiplex PCR, and TCRdb's table has in-frame clones only and misses some. Of approximately 140,000 clones in the sample, about 86% were seen once. The TCR sequence derives from a woman between 18 and 30 years old in good health and CMV-seropositive. The sequencing input was PBMCs.

The CDR3 spells CASSRKTGNYGYTF. For the CDR3, the DNA is TGTGCCAGCAGTCGCAAGACAGGGAACTATGGCTACACCTTC. This sequence joins TRBV6-5 and TRBJ1-2; 7 nucleotides line up with TRBD1. V lost 5 bases, J lost 2 bases, and 5 bases stayed unmatched. Per the germline V gene, CDR1 is MNHEY and CDR2 is SVGAGI. CDR3 length: 14 amino acids.